This T cell receptor beta chain was documented in a study of blood T cell repertoires in COVID-19. Germline V CDR1 and CDR2: PRHDT, FYEKMQ (reference sequence). Deletions cut 4 bases from V and 1 base from J, with 5 bases between. The CDR3 runs to 12 residues. Method: immunoSEQ multiplex PCR; TCRdb's copy keeps in-frame clones and lacks some. The sample yields 30,000 to 40,000 clones, around 77% seen once. The chain is built from TRBV13 and TRBJ2-7; D remains ambiguous. The source of this sequence is a human donor in a cohort sampled during active COVID-19. The sample taken for sequencing was peripheral blood. This CDR3 reads CASSSNSYEQYF. The CDR3 bases are TGTGCCAGCAGCTCCAATTCCTACGAGCAGTACTTC.